This paragraph reports one TCR beta chain. Antigen unknown. The identical CDR3 is also encoded by other nucleotide sequences in the sample. This entry is derived from a study of long-term antiretroviral therapy in people with HIV. The CDR3 runs to 15 residues. Germline V gene data show CDR1 as MNHNY and CDR2 as SVGAGI (reference sequence). The ends lost 5 bases at V and 1 base at J; junction bases unmatched: 3. Points from the study as a whole: Relative to control repertoires, HIV repertoires exhibited narrower CDR3 length ranges.

From each donor, at least one pre-ART PBMC sample and at least two post-ART PBMC samples were obtained. Version v3.0 of the immunoSEQ assay ran at survey level. The repertoire was sequenced with immunoSEQ multiplex PCR; TCRdb's copy has only in-frame clones and lacks some. The data show about 17,000 clones, 70% to 80% seen once. This receptor was obtained from a man younger than 45 with HIV. V usage is TRBV6-6 and J usage is TRBJ2-2; 8 nucleotides align to TRBD1. Specimen: unsorted PBMCs, collected at the start of antiretroviral therapy. The CDR3 loop is CASSPTGGNTGELFF. Written as DNA, the CDR3 is TGTGCCAGCAGTCCCACAGGGGGGAACACCGGGGAGCTGTTTTTT.